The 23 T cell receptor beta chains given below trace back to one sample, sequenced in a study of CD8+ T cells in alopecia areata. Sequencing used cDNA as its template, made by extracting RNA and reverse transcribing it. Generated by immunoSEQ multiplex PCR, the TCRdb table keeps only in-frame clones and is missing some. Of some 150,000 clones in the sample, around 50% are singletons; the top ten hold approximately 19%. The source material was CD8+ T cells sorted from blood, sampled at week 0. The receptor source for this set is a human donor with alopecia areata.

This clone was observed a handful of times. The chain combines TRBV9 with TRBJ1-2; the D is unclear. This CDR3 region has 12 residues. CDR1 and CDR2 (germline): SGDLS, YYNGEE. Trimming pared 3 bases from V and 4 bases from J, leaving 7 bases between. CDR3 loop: CASSGEPYGYTF. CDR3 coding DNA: TGTGCCAGCAGCGGGGAGCCCTATGGCTACACCTTC.

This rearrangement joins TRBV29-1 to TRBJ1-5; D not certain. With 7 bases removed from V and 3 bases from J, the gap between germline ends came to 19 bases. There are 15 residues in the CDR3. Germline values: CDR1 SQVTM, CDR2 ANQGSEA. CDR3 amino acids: CSDHKGEGDNQPQHF. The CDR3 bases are TGCAGCGACCATAAGGGTGAGGGTGACAATCAGCCCCAGCATTTT.

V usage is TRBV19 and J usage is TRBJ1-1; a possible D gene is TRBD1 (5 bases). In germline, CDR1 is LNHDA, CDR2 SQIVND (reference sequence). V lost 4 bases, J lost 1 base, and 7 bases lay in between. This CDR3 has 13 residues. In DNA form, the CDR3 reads TGTGCCAGTAGTAGCCAGGGGAACACTGAAGCTTTCTTT. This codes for CASSSQGNTEAFF.

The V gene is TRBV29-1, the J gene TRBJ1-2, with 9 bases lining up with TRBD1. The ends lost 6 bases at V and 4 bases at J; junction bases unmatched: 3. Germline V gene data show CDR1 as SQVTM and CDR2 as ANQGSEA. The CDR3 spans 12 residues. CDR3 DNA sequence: TGCAGCGTCGAGGGACAGGGCTATGGCTACACCTTC. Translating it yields CSVEGQGYGYTF.

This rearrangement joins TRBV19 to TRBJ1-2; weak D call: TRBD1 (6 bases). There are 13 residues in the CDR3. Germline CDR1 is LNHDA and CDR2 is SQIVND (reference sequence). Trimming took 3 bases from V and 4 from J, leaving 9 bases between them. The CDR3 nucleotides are TGTGCCAGTAGTATGGACAGCTCCTATGGCTACACCTTC. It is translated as CASSMDSSYGYTF.

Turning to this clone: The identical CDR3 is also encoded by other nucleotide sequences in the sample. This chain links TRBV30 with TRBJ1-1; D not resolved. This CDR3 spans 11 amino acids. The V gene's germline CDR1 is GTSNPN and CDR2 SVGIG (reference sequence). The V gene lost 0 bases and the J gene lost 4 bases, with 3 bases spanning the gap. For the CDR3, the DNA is TGTGCCTGGAGTGTAGGCACTGAAGCTTTCTTT. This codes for CAWSVGTEAFF. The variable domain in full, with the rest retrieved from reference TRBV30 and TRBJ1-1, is SQTIHQWPATLVQPVGSPLSLECTVEGTSNPNLYWYRQAAGRGLQLLFYSVGIGQISSEVPQNLSASRPQDRQFILSSKKLLLSDSGFYLCAWSVGTEAFFGQGTRLTVV.

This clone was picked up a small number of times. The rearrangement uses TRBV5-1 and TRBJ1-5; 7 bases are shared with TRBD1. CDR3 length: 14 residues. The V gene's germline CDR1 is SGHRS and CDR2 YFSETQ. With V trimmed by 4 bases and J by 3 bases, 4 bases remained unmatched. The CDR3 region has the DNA TGCGCCAGCAGCCCGGAGGGGGCCAATCAGCCCCAGCATTTT. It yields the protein CASSPEGANQPQHF.

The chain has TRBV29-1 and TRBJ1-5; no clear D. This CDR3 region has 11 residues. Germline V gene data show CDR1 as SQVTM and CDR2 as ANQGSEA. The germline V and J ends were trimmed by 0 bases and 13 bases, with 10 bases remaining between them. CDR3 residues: CSVEDVRGQHF. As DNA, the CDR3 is TGCAGCGTTGAAGATGTAAGAGGGCAGCATTTT.

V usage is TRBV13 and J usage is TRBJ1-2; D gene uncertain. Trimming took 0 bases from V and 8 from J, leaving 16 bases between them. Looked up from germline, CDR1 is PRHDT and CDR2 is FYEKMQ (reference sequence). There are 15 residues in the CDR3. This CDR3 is CASSLGGHDLGGYTF. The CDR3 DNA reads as TGTGCCAGCAGCTTAGGAGGCCACGACCTGGGCGGCTACACCTTC.

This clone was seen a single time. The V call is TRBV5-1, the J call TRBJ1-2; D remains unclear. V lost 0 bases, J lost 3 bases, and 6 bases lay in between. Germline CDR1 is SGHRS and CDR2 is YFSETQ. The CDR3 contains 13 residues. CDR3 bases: TGCGCCAGCAGCTTGGCTGGGGACTATGGCTACACCTTC. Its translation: CASSLAGDYGYTF.

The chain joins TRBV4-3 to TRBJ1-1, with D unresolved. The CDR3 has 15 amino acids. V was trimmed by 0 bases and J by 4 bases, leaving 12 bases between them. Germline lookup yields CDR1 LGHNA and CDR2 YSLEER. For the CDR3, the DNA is TGCGCCAGCAGCCAAGATCCCGGTCCGGCCACTGAAGCTTTCTTT. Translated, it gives CASSQDPGPATEAFF.

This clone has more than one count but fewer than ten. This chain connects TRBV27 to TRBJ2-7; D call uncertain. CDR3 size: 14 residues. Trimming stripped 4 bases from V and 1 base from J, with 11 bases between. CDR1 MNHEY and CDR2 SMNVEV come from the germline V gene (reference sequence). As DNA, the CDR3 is TGTGCCAGCAGTTCCTCGGACGGTTCCTACGAGCAGTACTTC. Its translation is CASSSSDGSYEQYF.

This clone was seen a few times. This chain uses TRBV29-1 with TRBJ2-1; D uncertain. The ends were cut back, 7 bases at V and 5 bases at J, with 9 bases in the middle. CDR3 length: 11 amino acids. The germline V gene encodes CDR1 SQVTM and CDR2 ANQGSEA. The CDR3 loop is CSAARDNEQFF. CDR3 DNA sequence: TGCAGCGCCGCCCGGGACAATGAGCAGTTCTTC.

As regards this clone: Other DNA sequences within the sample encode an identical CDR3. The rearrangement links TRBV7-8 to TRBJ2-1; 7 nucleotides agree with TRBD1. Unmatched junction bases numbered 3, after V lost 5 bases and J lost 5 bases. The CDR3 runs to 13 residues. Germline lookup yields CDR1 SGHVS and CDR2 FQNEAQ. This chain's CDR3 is CASSRTGNNEQFF. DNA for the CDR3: TGTGCCAGCAGCCGGACAGGCAACAATGAGCAGTTCTTC.

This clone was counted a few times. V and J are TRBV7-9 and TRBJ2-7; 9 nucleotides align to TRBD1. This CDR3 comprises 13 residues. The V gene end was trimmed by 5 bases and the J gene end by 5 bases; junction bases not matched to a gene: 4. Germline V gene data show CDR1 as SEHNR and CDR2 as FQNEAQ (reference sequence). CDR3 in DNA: TGTGCCAGCAGCACGACAGGGGGGAACGAGCAGTACTTC. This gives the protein CASSTTGGNEQYF.

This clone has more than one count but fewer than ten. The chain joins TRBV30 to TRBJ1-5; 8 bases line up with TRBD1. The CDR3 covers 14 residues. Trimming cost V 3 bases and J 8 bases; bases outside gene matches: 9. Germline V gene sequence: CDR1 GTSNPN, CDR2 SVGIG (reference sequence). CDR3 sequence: CAWRATGGREPQHF. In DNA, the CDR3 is TGTGCCTGGAGAGCCACAGGGGGTCGTGAGCCCCAGCATTTT.

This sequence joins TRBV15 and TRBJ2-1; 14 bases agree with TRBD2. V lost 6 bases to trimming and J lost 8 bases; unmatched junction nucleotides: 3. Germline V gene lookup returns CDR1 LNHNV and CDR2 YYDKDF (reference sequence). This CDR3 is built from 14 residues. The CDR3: CATSGLAGGDEQFF. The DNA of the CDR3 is TGTGCCACCAGTGGACTAGCGGGGGGTGATGAGCAGTTCTTC.

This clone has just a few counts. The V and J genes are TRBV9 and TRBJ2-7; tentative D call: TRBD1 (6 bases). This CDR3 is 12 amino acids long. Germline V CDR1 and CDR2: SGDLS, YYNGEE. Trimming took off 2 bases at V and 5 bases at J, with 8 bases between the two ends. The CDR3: CASSVSGDEQYF. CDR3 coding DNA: TGTGCCAGCAGCGTCTCAGGGGACGAGCAGTACTTC.

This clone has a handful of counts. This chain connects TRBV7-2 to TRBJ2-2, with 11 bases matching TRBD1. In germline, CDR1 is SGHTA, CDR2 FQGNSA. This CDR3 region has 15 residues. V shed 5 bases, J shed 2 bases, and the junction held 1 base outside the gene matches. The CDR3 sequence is CASSRTGGNTGELFF. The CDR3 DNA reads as TGTGCCAGCAGCCGGACAGGGGGCAACACCGGGGAGCTGTTTTTT. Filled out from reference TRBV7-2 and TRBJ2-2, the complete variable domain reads GAGVSQSPSNKVTEKGKDVELRCDPISGHTALYWYRQSLGQGLEFLIYFQGNSAPDKSGLPSDRFSAERTGGSVSTLTIQRTQQEDSAVYLCASSRTGGNTGELFFGEGSRLTVL.

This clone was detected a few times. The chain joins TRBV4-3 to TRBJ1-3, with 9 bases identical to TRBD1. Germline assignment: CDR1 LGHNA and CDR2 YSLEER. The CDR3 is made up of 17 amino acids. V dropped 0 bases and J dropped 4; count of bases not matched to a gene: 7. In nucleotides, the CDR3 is TGCGCCAGCAGCCAAGATCATAAGACAGGGGGAGGAAACACCATATATTTT. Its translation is CASSQDHKTGGGNTIYF.

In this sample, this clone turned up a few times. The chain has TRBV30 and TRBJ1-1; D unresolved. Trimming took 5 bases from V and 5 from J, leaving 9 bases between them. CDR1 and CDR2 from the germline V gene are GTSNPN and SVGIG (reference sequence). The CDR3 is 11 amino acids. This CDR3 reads CAWWFNTEAFF. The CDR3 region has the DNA TGTGCCTGGTGGTTCAATACTGAAGCTTTCTTT.

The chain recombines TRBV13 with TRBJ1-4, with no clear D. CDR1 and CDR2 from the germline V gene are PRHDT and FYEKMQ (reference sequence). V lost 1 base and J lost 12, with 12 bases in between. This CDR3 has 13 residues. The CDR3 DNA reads TGTGCCAGCAGCTTAGAGAACAGAAAGGAACTGTTTTTT. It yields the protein CASSLENRKELFF. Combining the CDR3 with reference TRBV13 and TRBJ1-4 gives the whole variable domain AAGVIQSPRHLIKEKRETATLKCYPIPRHDTVYWYQQGPGQDPQFLISFYEKMQSDKGSIPDRFSAQQFSDYHSELNMSSLELGDSALYFCASSLENRKELFFGSGTQLSVL.

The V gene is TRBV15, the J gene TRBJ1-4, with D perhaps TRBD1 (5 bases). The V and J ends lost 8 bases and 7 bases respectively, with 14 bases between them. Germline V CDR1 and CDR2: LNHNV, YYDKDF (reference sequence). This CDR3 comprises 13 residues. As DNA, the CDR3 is TGTGCCACCCGAAGTCAAGGGGCTGAAAAACTGTTTTTT. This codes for CATRSQGAEKLFF.